This T cell receptor (beta chain) was identified in a study of cytomegalovirus exposure and HLA in healthy donors. This table comes from immunoSEQ multiplex PCR, and its TCRdb copy is limited to in-frame clones, with some not included. The sample contains some 210,000 clones, around 87% of which appear only once. Notes on this clone: What it binds is unknown.

Study findings and constraints: It was reportedly the case that the classifier diagnosed cytomegalovirus status with high specificity and sensitivity. The study listed 164 cytomegalovirus-associated TCR beta chains.

The receptor was derived from a woman aged 18 to 35 in good health and CMV-seropositive. Sequencing was performed on PBMCs.

The CDR3 nucleotides are TGTGCCAGCAGTCGGGACAGGGGACAGCCCCAGCATTTT. Encoded protein: CASSRDRGQPQHF. J is TRBJ1-5 and V is TRBV27; TRBD1 aligns across 10 bases. Trimming removed 5 bases from V and 7 bases from J; junction bases left unmatched: 2. Germline V gives CDR1 MNHEY, CDR2 SMNVEV (reference sequence). The CDR3 contains 13 residues.